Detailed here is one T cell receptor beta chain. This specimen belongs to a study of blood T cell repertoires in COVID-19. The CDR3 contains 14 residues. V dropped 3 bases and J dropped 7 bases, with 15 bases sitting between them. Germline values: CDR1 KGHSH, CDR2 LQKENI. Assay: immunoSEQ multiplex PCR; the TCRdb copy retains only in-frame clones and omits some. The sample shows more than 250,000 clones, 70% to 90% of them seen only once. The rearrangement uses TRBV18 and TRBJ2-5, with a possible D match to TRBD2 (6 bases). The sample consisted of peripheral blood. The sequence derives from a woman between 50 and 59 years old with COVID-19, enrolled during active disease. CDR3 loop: CASSPRDRDWTQYF. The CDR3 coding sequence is TGTGCCAGCTCACCCCGGGACCGGGACTGGACCCAGTACTTC.